A selection of T cell receptor beta chains follows, all from one sample in a study of response to subunit inactivated influenza vaccine. In TCRdb, the RT-PCR reads were re-called with MiXCR into one record per CDR3 protein. The sample comprises under 550,000 distinct CDR3 sequences, 7.6% of which are singletons, and about an eighth rests with the top ten. This sample comprised PBMCs from blood, obtained around 25 months after vaccination. Source of these receptors: a man between 45 and 75 years old who received an inactivated influenza vaccine. Each CDR3 is given with its conserved first and last residue. Each record gives: clone size, D gene, CDR3 length, J gene, V gene, CDR3 DNA, CDR3 protein. D genes are given only for firm matches. Size values are once, few and many counts, or a class for expanded clones, and some rows have none.

>many|TRBD2|19|TRBJ2-1|TRBV10-3
TGTGCCATCAGTGAGGCGACTAGCGGAGGAGGGTGGACCTACAATGAGCAGTTCTTC
CAISEATSGGGWTYNEQFF
>.|.|13|TRBJ2-5|TRBV6-2/TRBV6-3
TGTGCCAGCAGTCCCAATCTACAAGAGACCCAGTACTTC
CASSPNLQETQYF
>few|TRBD2|18|TRBJ2-1|TRBV14
TGTGCCAGCAGCCCAGGTCGGCGTCGGCGGGAGGGCCCTAATGAGCAGTTCTTC
CASSPGRRRREGPNEQFF
>.|.|12|TRBJ1-1|TRBV12-3/TRBV12-4
TGTGCCAGCAGTTTAGCGCTGTACGAAGCTTTCTTT
CASSLALYEAFF
>.|.|15|TRBJ1-2|TRBV6-5
TGTGCCAGCAGTTTTTGGGAGCGAAGGAACTATGGCTACACCTTC
CASSFWERRNYGYTF
>.|.|16|TRBJ2-1|TRBV7-3
TGTGCCAGCAGCCCTAAGTCTGGAGTAGGATACAATGAGCAGTTCTTC
CASSPKSGVGYNEQFF
>many|.|13|TRBJ2-5|TRBV4-1
TGCGCCAGCAGCCACAACAGTCAAGAGACCCAGTACTTC
CASSHNSQETQYF
>few|.|15|TRBJ2-1|TRBV27
TGTGCCAGTAGTACCCAACTCGGAGGAAACAATGAGCAGTTCTTC
CASSTQLGGNNEQFF
>few|.|13|TRBJ1-5|TRBV6-1
TGTGCCAGCAGCCAAGGAGTATATCAGCCCCAGCATTTT
CASSQGVYQPQHF
>.|.|17|TRBJ2-6|TRBV30
TGTGCCTGGAGTTCCGGACGCACGAGCTCTGGGGCCAACGTCCTGACTTTC
CAWSSGRTSSGANVLTF
>.|TRBD1|15|TRBJ2-7|TRBV20-1
TGCAGTGCTCACAATCCGGGACAGCCTTCCTACGAGCAGTACTTC
CSAHNPGQPSYEQYF
>.|.|15|TRBJ2-7|TRBV6-1
TGTGCCAGCAGTCGCGGCGGGACGGAGTCCTACGAGCAGTACTTC
CASSRGGTESYEQYF
>.|TRBD2|14|TRBJ2-3|TRBV5-1
TGCGCCAGCACCAGCGGGACGCCGCCAGATACGCAGTATTTT
CASTSGTPPDTQYF
>few|.|13|TRBJ1-3|TRBV15
TGTGCCACCAGCTCCGATCGAGGAAACACCATATATTTT
CATSSDRGNTIYF
>many|TRBD2|18|TRBJ2-3|TRBV12-3/TRBV12-4
TGTGCCAGCAGATCGGGACTAGCGGGGGACACGTTTACAGATACGCAGTATTTT
CASRSGLAGDTFTDTQYF
>many|.|16|TRBJ2-2|TRBV7-6
TGTGCCAGCAGCCAAGGCCTAGCGTCGAACACCGGGGAGCTGTTTTTT
CASSQGLASNTGELFF
>many|.|12|TRBJ2-2|TRBV20-1
TGCAGTGCTAGTCTGTCGCTCGGGGAGCTGTTTTTT
CSASLSLGELFF
>.|TRBD2|18|TRBJ2-3|TRBV4-3
TGCGCCAGCAGCCTTGGGACTAGCGGGGGGGCCGGAACAGATACGCAGTATTTT
CASSLGTSGGAGTDTQYF
>few|TRBD2|14|TRBJ2-3|TRBV6-1
TGTGCCAGCAGAATCGGACTAGCCACAGATACGCAGTATTTT
CASRIGLATDTQYF
>few|.|16|TRBJ2-7|TRBV5-1
TGCGCCAGCAGCTTGACTCTGACACCAGCCGTCGCCGAGCAGTACTTC
CASSLTLTPAVAEQYF
>many|.|13|TRBJ2-7|TRBV5-6
TGCGCCAGCAGCGCCGGACGGAGCTACGAGCAGTACTTC
CASSAGRSYEQYF
>few|.|15|TRBJ1-4|TRBV7-2
TGTGCCAGCAGCTTACTAAGGGGGTTTCGTGAAAAACTGTTTTTT
CASSLLRGFREKLFF
>few|.|14|TRBJ2-1|TRBV7-2
TGTGCCAGCAGCGGACAGTTCGCCTACAATGAGCAGTTCTTC
CASSGQFAYNEQFF
>.|TRBD1|17|TRBJ2-1|TRBV5-1
TGCGCCAGCAGCCCGACGACCCGGACAGGGAGTAGGAATGAGCAGTTCTTC
CASSPTTRTGSRNEQFF
>few|TRBD1|15|TRBJ1-2|TRBV30
TGTGCCTGGAGGAGACCGGGACAGGGGATCTATGGCTACACCTTC
CAWRRPGQGIYGYTF
>few|.|15|TRBJ1-1|TRBV12-3/TRBV12-4
TGTGCCAGCAGTCGTGTGGAGGGACCCCACACTGAAGCTTTCTTT
CASSRVEGPHTEAFF
>few|TRBD1|17|TRBJ2-2|TRBV24-1
TGTGCCACCAGTGATCAAGGACAGGGGGGAAGCACCGGGGAGCTGTTTTTT
CATSDQGQGGSTGELFF
>many|.|17|TRBJ2-4|TRBV28
TGTGCCAGCAGTTTAATCTTTACGGGACACGGGGGAAACATTCAGTACTTC
CASSLIFTGHGGNIQYF
>many|.|13|TRBJ2-1|TRBV29-1
TGCAGCTCCAGTGGGGGGACTTACAATGAGCAGTTCTTC
CSSSGGTYNEQFF
>few|.|16|TRBJ1-5|TRBV7-8
TGTGCCAGCAGCCCATTCGGGGGGGGCGGAGGACAGCCCCAGCATTTT
CASSPFGGGGGQPQHF